This is a list of T cell receptor beta chains from one sample in a study of blood T cell repertoires in COVID-19. This table comes from immunoSEQ multiplex PCR, and its TCRdb copy is limited to in-frame clones, with some not included. This table has approximately 340,000 clones, approximately 86% appearing once. Specimen: peripheral blood. The origin of the receptors is a man younger than 45 with COVID-19, enrolled during active disease. Both conserved end residues are part of each CDR3. D genes are given only for firm matches. Clone sizes are given selectively: once, few, many, or a class where the clone is expanded.

size: -
J: TRBJ2-2
D: TRBD2
V: TRBV27
CDR3: CASSLSFASGSRGELFF
DNA: TGTGCCAGCAGTTTATCGTTCGCTAGCGGGAGTCGTGGGGAGCTGTTTTTT

size: -
J: TRBJ2-7
D: TRBD1
V: TRBV4-3
CDR3: CASSRSGTGRYEQYF
DNA: TGCGCCAGCAGCCGCTCCGGGACAGGGAGATACGAGCAGTACTTC

size: -
J: TRBJ2-7
D: TRBD1
V: TRBV28
CDR3: CASNLRQGFKEQYF
DNA: TGTGCCAGCAATCTAAGACAGGGCTTTAAGGAGCAGTACTTC

size: -
J: TRBJ1-3
D: -
V: TRBV7-3
CDR3: CASSLTGGTPGNTIYF
DNA: TGTGCCAGCAGCTTAACGGGGGGAACTCCGGGAAACACCATATATTTT

size: -
J: TRBJ2-4
D: -
V: TRBV9
CDR3: CASSVAASVDIQYF
DNA: TGTGCCAGCAGCGTAGCTGCTAGTGTCGACATTCAGTACTTC

size: -
J: TRBJ1-5
D: -
V: TRBV6-5
CDR3: CASSSQAYNQPQHF
DNA: TGTGCCAGCAGTTCGCAAGCGTACAATCAGCCCCAGCATTTT

size: few
J: TRBJ1-4
D: -
V: TRBV16
CDR3: CASSQLRESEKLFF
DNA: TGTGCCAGCAGCCAACTGCGGGAAAGCGAAAAACTGTTTTTT

size: -
J: TRBJ2-1
D: -
V: TRBV29-1
CDR3: CSVEPRLGTREQFF
DNA: TGCAGCGTTGAACCTCGACTAGGTACGAGAGAGCAGTTCTTC

size: -
J: TRBJ1-5
D: -
V: TRBV4-3
CDR3: CASSPTGMGNQPQHF
DNA: TGCGCCAGCAGCCCAACAGGGATGGGCAATCAGCCCCAGCATTTT

size: -
J: TRBJ2-7
D: TRBD2
V: TRBV29-1
CDR3: CSVMTSVNAYEQYF
DNA: TGCAGCGTTATGACTAGCGTTAACGCCTACGAGCAGTACTTC

size: -
J: TRBJ2-7
D: TRBD2
V: TRBV27
CDR3: CASSLRGGTRGYEQYF
DNA: TGTGCCAGCAGTTTAAGGGGTGGGACTAGGGGCTACGAGCAGTACTTC

size: -
J: TRBJ1-1
D: TRBD1
V: TRBV19
CDR3: CASSMGDREAFF
DNA: TGTGCCAGTAGTATGGGGGACAGAGAAGCTTTCTTT

size: -
J: TRBJ2-2
D: -
V: TRBV19
CDR3: CASSIAGRSTGELFF
DNA: TGTGCCAGTAGTATAGCAGGGCGTTCGACCGGGGAGCTGTTTTTT

size: -
J: TRBJ1-2
D: -
V: TRBV12-3/TRBV12-4
CDR3: CASSQTDSYGYTF
DNA: TGTGCCAGCAGTCAGACTGACAGTTATGGCTACACCTTC

size: -
J: TRBJ1-3
D: -
V: TRBV4-3
CDR3: CASSQGPGVAGGNTIYF
DNA: TGCGCCAGCAGCCAAGGCCCCGGGGTGGCTGGGGGAAACACCATATATTTT

size: -
J: TRBJ2-6
D: TRBD1
V: TRBV6-2/TRBV6-3
CDR3: CASSPQGAGANVLTF
DNA: TGTGCCAGCAGCCCCCAGGGGGCTGGGGCCAACGTCCTGACTTTC

size: -
J: TRBJ2-1
D: TRBD1
V: TRBV5-8
CDR3: CASSVGQGIANEQFF
DNA: TGTGCCAGCAGCGTAGGACAGGGGATCGCCAATGAGCAGTTCTTC

size: -
J: TRBJ2-1
D: TRBD2
V: TRBV4-3
CDR3: CASSPLSAGGPNEQFF
DNA: TGCGCCAGCAGCCCCCTCAGCGCGGGGGGGCCCAATGAGCAGTTCTTC